The 16 T cell receptor beta chains in this list originate from one sample, sequenced in a study of shared clonotypes between healthy human individuals. Method: immunoSEQ multiplex PCR; TCRdb's copy keeps in-frame clones and lacks some. The sample consists of approximately 95,000 clones, approximately 61% of them appearing once. The source material was memory CD8+ T cells sorted from blood. Subset in this sample: CD45RO+ cells pooled with CCR7-negative TemRA cells. The receptors stem from a young man in good health.

This sequence joins TRBV6-5 and TRBJ1-3, with unresolved D. Germline lookup yields CDR1 MNHEY and CDR2 SVGAGI. The CDR3 extends over 15 amino acids. V gave up 0 bases and J gave up 2 bases, with 8 bases separating them. The CDR3: CASSYSEGTGNTIYF. DNA of the CDR3: TGTGCCAGCAGTTACTCGGAGGGAACTGGAAACACCATATATTTT.

This chain links TRBV19 with TRBJ2-1; D not resolved. Germline CDR1 is LNHDA and CDR2 is SQIVND (reference sequence). This CDR3 is built from 16 residues. V was cut by 6 bases and J by 9 bases, with 24 bases left in between. The DNA of the CDR3 is TGTGCCAGTAGCTCCCCTCGGGTCGAACCGGTGAGTGAGCAGTTCTTC. The encoded protein is CASSSPRVEPVSEQFF.

This chain uses TRBV18 with TRBJ2-7; no clear D. Germline assignment: CDR1 KGHSH and CDR2 LQKENI. V lost 3 bases, J lost 0 bases, and 18 bases lay in between. The CDR3 consists of 17 residues. Written as DNA, the CDR3 is TGTGCCAGCTCACCCGGACCCAACATAAACAGCTCCTACGAGCAGTACTTC. It specifies CASSPGPNINSSYEQYF.

The chain links TRBV7-9 to TRBJ2-1; no firm D call. Trimming cost V 4 bases and J 6 bases, with 10 bases left between them. Per the germline V gene, CDR1 is SEHNR and CDR2 is FQNEAQ (reference sequence). This CDR3 is 13 amino acids long. CDR3 region: CASSSPFPNEQFF. The CDR3, as DNA: TGTGCCAGCAGCTCCCCGTTCCCCAATGAGCAGTTCTTC.

This clone was counted at least ten times. This chain joins TRBV6-4 and TRBJ2-2; 9 bases line up with TRBD1. CDR1 MRHNA and CDR2 SNTAGT come from the germline V gene. Trimming cost V 4 bases and J 3 bases; bases outside gene matches: 0. CDR3 length: 14 amino acids. The CDR3 sequence is CASSGTGDTGELFF. For the CDR3, the DNA is TGTGCCAGCAGTGGGACAGGGGACACCGGGGAGCTGTTTTTT.

The rearrangement uses TRBV7-6 and TRBJ2-5, with 7 bases identical to TRBD1. The CDR3 extends over 16 amino acids. The germline CDR1 and CDR2 sequences are SGHVS and FNYEAQ. V dropped 5 bases and J dropped 4; count of bases not matched to a gene: 13. In nucleotides, the CDR3 is TGTGCCAGCAGCCGCATGCCAATAGGGGGCGGAGAGACCCAGTACTTC. It codes for CASSRMPIGGGETQYF.

Ten or more counts support this clone. The rearrangement uses TRBV29-1 and TRBJ1-2; a possible D gene is TRBD1 (5 bases). Deletions cut 3 bases from V and 4 bases from J, with 12 bases between. The length of the CDR3 is 13 residues. The germline V gene encodes CDR1 SQVTM and CDR2 ANQGSEA. The DNA of the CDR3 is TGCAGCGTTGACCAAGACAGATCCTATGGCTACACCTTC. This encodes CSVDQDRSYGYTF.

This clone has a count of ten or more. The chain is built from TRBV7-8 and TRBJ2-3; D is ambiguous. The CDR3 has 16 amino acids. Germline loops: CDR1 SGHVS, CDR2 FQNEAQ. V was trimmed by 5 bases and J by 2 bases, leaving 17 bases between them. CDR3 nucleotides: TGTGCCAGCAGCCCCGCCACGGCCGCCCACACAGATACGCAGTATTTT. Protein product: CASSPATAAHTDTQYF. Looking up the rest from reference TRBV7-8 and TRBJ2-3 gives the full variable domain: GAGVSQSPRYKVAKRGQDVALRCDPISGHVSLFWYQQALGQGPEFLTYFQNEAQLDKSGLPSDRFFAERPEGSVSTLKIQRTQQEDSAVYLCASSPATAAHTDTQYFGPGTRLTVL.

This clone was seen just once. The chain joins TRBV11-3 to TRBJ2-7; 9 bases line up with TRBD2. The CDR3 length is 19 residues. After removal of 2 bases from V and 4 bases from J, the junction contained 18 bases not matched to a gene. Germline V gene sequence: CDR1 SGHNT, CDR2 YENEEA. DNA of the CDR3: TGTGCCAGCAGCTTAAGGGAGCGGGAGGCCCGGGGCCTCGATTACGAGCAGTACTTC. This gives the protein CASSLREREARGLDYEQYF.

The V call is TRBV4-3, the J call TRBJ1-1; weak D call: TRBD1 (5 bases). CDR3 length: 16 amino acids. V lost 4 bases to trimming and J lost 0 bases, with 15 bases between them. The germline V gene has CDR1 LGHNA and CDR2 YSLEER. The CDR3 sequence is CASSPGTEDLNTEAFF. The CDR3, as DNA: TGCGCCAGCAGCCCCGGGACGGAGGATTTGAACACTGAAGCTTTCTTT.

This chain uses TRBV28 with TRBJ2-7; 8 nucleotides line up with TRBD1. V lost 9 bases, J lost 5 bases, and 6 bases stayed unmatched. This CDR3 has 12 amino acids. Germline CDR1 and CDR2: MDHEN and SYDVKM. CDR3 bases: TGTGCCAGTGACAGGGGCGAGAACGAGCAGTACTTC. Its protein is CASDRGENEQYF.

This sequence joins TRBV27 and TRBJ2-1; TRBD2 matches at 7 bases. The CDR3 length is 18 residues. With 2 bases clipped from V and 6 bases from J, the junction kept 16 bases outside the gene matches. The germline V gene encodes CDR1 MNHEY and CDR2 SMNVEV (reference sequence). CDR3 nucleotide sequence: TGTGCCAGCAGTTTAAGTCGCTGGACTAGACGTGTCGGCAATGAGCAGTTCTTC. This translates into CASSLSRWTRRVGNEQFF.

The chain links TRBV5-4 to TRBJ1-2; 7 bases fit TRBD1. With V trimmed by 4 bases and J by 3 bases, 3 bases remained unmatched. The CDR3 spans 13 residues. Per germline, CDR1 SGHNT and CDR2 YYREEE (reference sequence). The CDR3 spells CASSLTGDYGYTF. The CDR3 DNA sequence: TGTGCCAGCAGCCTCACAGGGGACTATGGCTACACCTTC.

The genes are TRBV10-2 and TRBJ2-1, with 8 bases fitting TRBD2. This CDR3 is built from 16 residues. The V gene's germline CDR1 is WSHSY and CDR2 SAAADI. Unmatched junction bases numbered 10, after V lost 3 bases and J lost 6 bases. CDR3 sequence reads: CASSDFSNREGNEQFF. Written as DNA, the CDR3 is TGCGCCAGCAGTGACTTTTCAAACCGGGAGGGCAATGAGCAGTTCTTC.

There are a few counts of this clone. The genes are TRBV5-1 and TRBJ1-3; possible D gene TRBD1, 6 bases. Trimming cost V 4 bases and J 2 bases, with 22 bases left between them. This CDR3 has 18 amino acids. Germline V gene sequence: CDR1 SGHRS, CDR2 YFSETQ. The CDR3 loop reads CASSATWTGRTAGNTIYF. CDR3 nucleotide sequence: TGCGCCAGCAGCGCAACTTGGACGGGGCGGACAGCTGGAAACACCATATATTTT.

This clone was detected once. The V gene is TRBV15, the J gene TRBJ1-1; 7 positions agree with TRBD1. Germline V gives CDR1 LNHNV, CDR2 YYDKDF (reference sequence). The trim removed 1 base at V and 3 bases at J, leaving 5 bases unmatched. The length of the CDR3 is 15 residues. The CDR3 nucleotides are TGTGCCACCAGCAGAGGGCAGGGACAGTACACTGAAGCTTTCTTT. Translated, it gives CATSRGQGQYTEAFF.